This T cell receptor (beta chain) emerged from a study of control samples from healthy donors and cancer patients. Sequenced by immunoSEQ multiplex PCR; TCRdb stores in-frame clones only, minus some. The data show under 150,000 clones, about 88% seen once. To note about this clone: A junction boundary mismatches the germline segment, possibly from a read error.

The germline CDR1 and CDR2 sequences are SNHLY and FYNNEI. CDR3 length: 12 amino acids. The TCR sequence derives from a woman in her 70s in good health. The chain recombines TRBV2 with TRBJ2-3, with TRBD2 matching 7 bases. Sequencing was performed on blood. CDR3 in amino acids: CASCDAGVVGYF. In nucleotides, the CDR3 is TGTGCCAGCTGTGACGCGGGAGTGGTTGGGTATTTT.